The rows below give T cell receptor beta chains drawn from one sample of a study of shared clonotypes between healthy human individuals. Data came from immunoSEQ multiplex PCR; TCRdb stores just in-frame clones and leaves some out. The sample consists of over a million clones, about 75% of them appearing once. Input material: memory CD4+ T cells sorted from blood. These receptors came from a man aged 18 to 29 in good health. Each CDR3 is given with its conserved first and last residue. D genes are given only for firm matches. Clone size is not always given. Where it is, it says once, few, many or a class for expanded clones.

v_gene	j_gene	abundance	d_gene	CDR3aa	CDR3nt
TRBV28	TRBJ1-6	.	.	CASSFGRQHSPLHF	TGTGCCAGCAGTTTCGGTCGACAACATTCACCCCTCCACTTT
TRBV4-3	TRBJ2-1	.	.	CASSQVRGLSYNEQFF	TGCGCCAGCAGCCAAGTGCGCGGTCTGTCCTACAATGAGCAGTTCTTC
TRBV20-1	TRBJ1-2	.	.	CSGSTGYGYTF	TGCAGTGGGAGTACCGGCTATGGCTACACCTTC
TRBV19	TRBJ2-2	once	.	CASSDLGRADTGELFF	TGTGCCAGTAGTGACCTCGGAAGGGCAGACACCGGGGAGCTGTTTTTT
TRBV5-1	TRBJ2-7	.	.	CASSLAPGATYEQYF	TGCGCCAGCAGCTTGGCTCCCGGGGCGACCTACGAGCAGTACTTC
TRBV5-1	TRBJ1-2	.	.	CASSPTLDYGYTF	TGCGCCAGCAGCCCTACTTTAGACTATGGCTACACCTTC
TRBV6-1	TRBJ2-1	.	.	CASSGGHQNEQFF	TGTGCCAGCAGTGGTGGACACCAAAATGAGCAGTTCTTC
TRBV19	TRBJ2-1	.	TRBD1	CASSRQGASYYNEQFF	TGTGCCAGTAGTCGACAGGGGGCGTCATATTACAATGAGCAGTTCTTC
TRBV7-9	TRBJ2-7	.	.	CASSLLTEQYF	TGTGCCAGCAGCCTCCTGACTGAGCAGTACTTC
TRBV27	TRBJ1-5	.	.	CASSKEWAGLNQPQHF	TGTGCCAGCAGTAAGGAATGGGCAGGGTTAAATCAGCCCCAGCATTTT
TRBV28	TRBJ2-5	.	.	CASAQGGVETQYF	TGTGCCAGCGCTCAGGGGGGGGTAGAGACCCAGTACTTC
TRBV29-1	TRBJ2-2	.	TRBD1	CSVGQGYTGELFF	TGCAGCGTTGGACAGGGATACACCGGGGAGCTGTTTTTT
TRBV5-1	TRBJ2-5	.	.	CASSLDRLLTQYF	TGCGCCAGCAGCTTGGATCGGCTTTTGACCCAGTACTTC
TRBV19	TRBJ1-5	few	.	CASSISVDQPQHF	TGTGCCAGTAGTATTTCAGTCGATCAGCCCCAGCATTTT
TRBV6-1	TRBJ1-3	once	.	CASIWDGNTIYF	TGTGCCAGCATTTGGGATGGAAACACCATATATTTT